The sequence of this TCR beta chain was determined in a study of shared clonotypes between healthy human individuals. Study details: CD4 naive and CD4 memory each took three plates per donor, while CD8 naive took two and CD8 memory one.

A remark on this clone: The antigen remains undetermined.

Assay used: immunoSEQ multiplex PCR; TCRdb lists only in-frame clones, some missing. The sample consists of around 100,000 clones, around 66% of them appearing once. CCR7-negative CD45RA+ TemRA cells were pooled with CD45RO+ cells for CD8 memory. Study outcomes and limitations: Owing to a small donor count, the genetic and exposure-history diversity represented was limited.

Between the trimmed V and J ends, which lost 4 bases and 0 bases, there was a span of 7 bases. CDR1 and CDR2 from the germline V gene are MRHNA and SNTAGT. This CDR3 region has 15 residues. The chain is built from TRBV6-4 and TRBJ2-6, with D hard to call. The origin of this receptor is a young woman in good health. What was sequenced was memory CD8+ T cells sorted from blood. As to subset: CD45RO+ cells pooled with CCR7-negative TemRA cells. The CDR3 DNA reads as TGTGCCAGCAGTGGGCAGAGCTCTGGGGCCAACGTCCTGACTTTC. This codes for CASSGQSSGANVLTF.